This passage covers 5 T cell receptor beta chains from one sample sequenced in a study of CD8 T cells in ankylosing spondylitis. Study-wide results and limits: Characteristic of ankylosing spondylitis blood, it appeared, was a TCR beta motif comprising about eight highly homologous variants.

Antigens for these TCRs are unknown. TCRdb recomputed calls from the 5' RACE reads with MiXCR, one row per CDR3 protein. The top ten hold nearly 7% of the sample, which has about 540,000 distinct CDR3 sequences, 10% to 15% seen once. Specimen: blood, either unsorted or a sorted T cell fraction (not recorded which). The origin of the receptors is a male donor with ankylosing spondylitis.

This clonotype appeared once. This chain uses TRBV4-2 with TRBJ2-7, with D perhaps given as TRBD1 or TRBD2 (6 bases each). Trimming took off 1 base at V and 6 bases at J, with 16 bases between the two ends. The CDR3 covers 15 residues. Looked up from germline, CDR1 is LGHNA and CDR2 is YNFKEQ. The CDR3 loop is CASSQALGGGREQYF. The CDR3 coding sequence is TGTGCCAGCAGCCAAGCTCTAGGAGGGGGACGCGAGCAGTACTTC.

J is TRBJ2-5 and V is TRBV11-3, with a weak D call TRBD1 (5 bases). Trimming took off 2 bases at V and 5 bases at J, with 12 bases between the two ends. The CDR3 spans 14 residues. Per germline, CDR1 SGHNT and CDR2 YENEEA. CDR3 loop: CASSLPQGRETQYF. The CDR3 coding sequence is TGTGCCAGCAGCTTACCTCAGGGCAGGGAGACCCAGTACTTC.

This clonotype was counted between two and nine times. The chain links TRBV12-3 or TRBV12-4 to TRBJ2-5; no clear D. The V end lost 5 bases, the J end lost 7 bases, and 11 bases lay between the germline ends. The CDR3 runs 12 residues. The CDR3 loop reads CASSRTAGTQYF. The CDR3 region has the DNA TGTGCCAGCAGTCGGACCGCTGGGACCCAGTACTTC.

The chain employs TRBV15 and TRBJ1-2, with TRBD1 matching 7 bases. The CDR3 runs to 14 residues. V lost 3 bases to trimming and J lost 0 bases; unmatched junction nucleotides: 1. Germline loops: CDR1 LNHNV, CDR2 YYDKDF (reference sequence). The CDR3 bases are TGTGCCACCAGCAGGACAGGGTCTAACTATGGCTACACCTTC. Its protein product is CATSRTGSNYGYTF. The full variable domain, its missing parts supplied by reference TRBV15 and TRBJ1-2, is DAMVIQNPRYQVTQFGKPVTLSCSQTLNHNVMYWYQQKSSQAPKLLFHYYDKDFNNEADTPDNFQSRRPNTSFCFLDIRSPGLGDTAMYLCATSRTGSNYGYTFGSGTRLTVV.

This clonotype was seen more than once but under ten times. V usage is TRBV6-6 and J usage is TRBJ1-2, with D perhaps TRBD1 (6 bases). Trimming left V 5 bases short and J 3 bases short, with 10 bases between. There are 13 residues in the CDR3. Germline lookup yields CDR1 MNHNY and CDR2 SVGAGI (reference sequence). The CDR3, as DNA: TGTGCCAGCAGTCAACAGGGAGACTATGGCTACACCTTC. Its protein product is CASSQQGDYGYTF.